One sample yielded the 14 T cell receptor beta chains listed below, sequenced in a study of blood T cell repertoires in COVID-19 (dated by TCRdb to between 2020 and 2021). Preparation of the library involved the immunoSEQ multiplex PCR assay. TCRdb mirrors the immuneACCESS table, restricted to in-frame sequences. Some clones are absent from its copies; in checked studies, under half trace to an unresolved V gene, and the reason for the others is unknown. In all, the sample holds around 110,000 clones, and approximately 78% of those were seen once. Jointly, the top ten make up roughly 8.2% of the sample. The sequenced sample consisted of peripheral blood. These receptors were collected from a man between 65 and 85 years old with acute or convalescent COVID-19.

The chain employs TRBV20-1 and TRBJ1-6, with unresolved D. This CDR3 has 13 amino acids. Germline CDR1 and CDR2: DFQATT and SNEGSKA (reference sequence). Trimming left V 3 bases short and J 14 bases short, with 17 bases between. The CDR3 protein is CSASYQAVTALHF. CDR3 bases: TGCAGTGCTAGTTACCAGGCCGTTACGGCCCTCCACTTT.

This chain uses TRBV19 with TRBJ2-3; TRBD1 matches at 7 bases. This CDR3 comprises 15 residues. V lost 3 bases and J lost 2; bases outside the gene matches: 5. CDR1 and CDR2 (germline): LNHDA, SQIVND (reference sequence). The CDR3 DNA sequence: TGTGCCAGTAGTATCTCGGGACAGATCACAGATACGCAGTATTTT. Its protein is CASSISGQITDTQYF.

Only one count was recorded for this clone. One end of the junction varies from germline; a read error may be responsible. This rearrangement joins TRBV18 to TRBJ1-1; 7 bases align to TRBD1. Looked up from germline, CDR1 is KGHSH and CDR2 is LQKENI. CDR3 length: 15 residues. CDR3: CASSPSLQGNAEAFF. CDR3 bases: TGTGCCAGCTCCCCATCGCTACAGGGGAACGCTGAAGCTTTCTTT.

The chain employs TRBV5-1 and TRBJ2-7, with 7 bases matching TRBD1. The CDR3 spans 14 residues. Trimming took 4 bases from V and 0 from J; bases not matched to a gene: 4. Germline V gene lookup returns CDR1 SGHRS and CDR2 YFSETQ. This chain's CDR3 is CASSQRDSSYEQYF. The DNA of the CDR3 is TGCGCCAGCAGCCAACGGGACAGCTCCTACGAGCAGTACTTC.

The V and J genes are TRBV3-1 (or the pseudogene TRBV3-2) and TRBJ1-4; D gene uncertain. The CDR3 totals 12 residues. The germline CDR1 and CDR2 sequences are LGHDT and YNNKEL (reference sequence). With 2 bases removed from V and 10 bases from J, the gap between germline ends came to 8 bases. CDR3 coding DNA: TGTGCCAGCAGCCAAAGTCGGGGAAAACTGTTTTTT. This codes for CASSQSRGKLFF.

This clone was seen a handful of times. The chain links TRBV24-1 to TRBJ1-3; 10 nucleotides match TRBD1. V trimming: 7 bases; J trimming: 4 bases; junction bases outside the gene matches: 9. Per the germline V gene, CDR1 is KGHDR and CDR2 is SFDVKD. The CDR3 sequence is 16 residues long. DNA of the CDR3: TGTGCCACCAGGGACAGGGGGTTGCCAGGGGGAAACACCATATATTTT. Translating gives CATRDRGLPGGNTIYF.

V usage is TRBV20-1 and J usage is TRBJ1-2; 8 nucleotides agree with TRBD1. Germline assignment: CDR1 DFQATT and CDR2 SNEGSKA (reference sequence). The V and J ends lost 3 bases and 4 bases, in that order; junction bases with no gene match: 10. The CDR3 has 15 amino acids. CDR3 in amino acids: CSASPLQGGSYGYTF. CDR3 bases: TGCAGTGCTAGTCCGTTACAGGGGGGTTCCTATGGCTACACCTTC.

The chain links TRBV5-6 to TRBJ1-3; TRBD1 aligns across 7 bases. The CDR3 sequence is 13 residues long. V dropped 4 bases and J dropped 3; count of bases not matched to a gene: 1. Looked up from germline, CDR1 is SGHDT and CDR2 is YYEEEE. CDR3: CASSRDSGNTIYF. The CDR3, as DNA: TGTGCCAGCAGCAGGGACAGTGGAAACACCATATATTTT.

The CDR3 DNA reads as TGTGCTAGTGGTCACGGACAGGCTGATGGCTACACCTTC. Translated: CASGHGQADGYTF. The chain is built from TRBV12-5 and TRBJ1-2; 7 nucleotides align to TRBD1. The CDR3 has 13 residues. The J segment lost 6 bases and the V segment lost 5 bases, leaving 6 bases of the junction unmatched. Germline V lookup: CDR1 LGHNT, CDR2 FRNRAP.

The genes are TRBV4-2 and TRBJ2-1, with 8 positions matching TRBD2. V trimming: 3 bases; J trimming: 5 bases; junction bases outside the gene matches: 12. CDR3 length: 17 residues. CDR1 LGHNA and CDR2 YNFKEQ come from the germline V gene. The CDR3 here is CASSQLAGRSLDNEQFF. The CDR3 bases are TGTGCCAGCAGCCAGCTAGCGGGTCGCTCACTCGACAATGAGCAGTTCTTC.

The chain links TRBV28 to TRBJ1-2, with TRBD1 matching 12 bases. J gave up 8 bases and V 3 bases, and 13 bases lay outside the gene matches. This CDR3 spans 17 amino acids. Per germline, CDR1 MDHEN and CDR2 SYDVKM. The CDR3 sequence: CASSFGTGGPKSLGYTF. For the CDR3, the DNA is TGTGCCAGCAGTTTCGGGACAGGGGGCCCAAAGTCTTTGGGCTACACCTTC.

At least ten counts were recorded for this clone. This chain connects TRBV6-6 to TRBJ2-1; no firm D call. This CDR3 contains 12 residues. Between the trimmed V and J ends, which lost 6 bases and 2 bases, there was a span of 5 bases. The germline gives CDR1 MNHNY, CDR2 SVGAGI (reference sequence). CDR3 sequence reads: CASSRPYNEQFF. The CDR3 DNA follows: TGTGCCAGCAGCCGTCCCTACAATGAGCAGTTCTTC.

This clone came up once. The V and J genes are TRBV7-2 and TRBJ2-1; 9 nucleotides align to TRBD2. V shed 1 base, J shed 12 bases, and the junction held 4 bases outside the gene matches. This CDR3 comprises 13 residues. The V gene's germline CDR1 is SGHTA and CDR2 FQGNSA. CDR3 DNA sequence: TGTGCCAGCAGCTTAGAAGGCGGGAGGGTGCAGTTCTTC. The encoded protein is CASSLEGGRVQFF.

J is TRBJ1-2 and V is TRBV12-3 or TRBV12-4; D is possibly TRBD1 (5 bases). CDR3 size: 13 residues. V was cut by 4 bases and J by 3 bases, with 9 bases left in between. This CDR3 reads CASSSREDYGYTF. The CDR3 region has the DNA TGTGCCAGCAGTTCCAGGGAGGACTATGGCTACACCTTC.